The 6 T cell receptor beta chains below all came from one sample that was sequenced in a study of CD8 T cells in ankylosing spondylitis. A single record per CDR3 protein comes from TCRdb applying MiXCR to the 5' RACE reads. Here the sample spans 200,000 to 300,000 distinct CDR3 sequences, 10% to 13% being singletons. The sample comprised blood, either unsorted or a sorted T cell fraction (not recorded which). These TCRs come from a male donor with ankylosing spondylitis or in good health (not recorded which).

This clonotype was counted ten times or more. The chain has TRBV29-1 and TRBJ1-2, with TRBD1 matching 9 bases. Per the germline V gene, CDR1 is SQVTM and CDR2 is ANQGSEA. The CDR3 runs to 12 residues. Germline trimming cut 6 bases from V and 8 bases from J; bases unmatched to any gene: 7. In nucleotides, the CDR3 is TGCAGCGTCGACGGACAGGGGAGAGGCTACACCTTC. Protein product: CSVDGQGRGYTF.

This clonotype came up many times. The V gene is TRBV10-3, the J gene TRBJ2-5; D possibly corresponds to TRBD2 (5 bases). V lost 0 bases to trimming and J lost 4 bases, with 15 bases between them. The germline V gene has CDR1 ENHRY and CDR2 SYGVKD. The CDR3 consists of 16 residues. CDR3 in amino acids: CAISESTSGNRETQYF. The DNA of the CDR3 is TGTGCCATCAGTGAGTCTACATCGGGAAACAGAGAGACCCAGTACTTC.

This clonotype was detected ten times or more. The V call is TRBV5-1, the J call TRBJ1-6, with D possibly matching TRBD1 (5 bases). The V end was cut by 7 bases, the J end by 5 bases, with 13 bases between. The CDR3 extends over 14 amino acids. Germline V gene sequence: CDR1 SGHRS, CDR2 YFSETQ. The CDR3 DNA reads TGCGCCAGCGCTGTCGAGGACAATAATTCACCCCTCCACTTT. This translates into CASAVEDNNSPLHF.

The V and J genes are TRBV20-1 and TRBJ2-5; TRBD2 aligns across 14 bases. The CDR3 consists of 14 residues. From germline, CDR1 is DFQATT and CDR2 SNEGSKA (reference sequence). J lost 3 bases, V lost 7 bases, and 4 bases had no gene match. The CDR3 spells CSGTGLAGEETQYF. In nucleotides, the CDR3 is TGCAGTGGGACGGGACTAGCGGGAGAAGAGACCCAGTACTTC.

This clonotype was observed at least ten times. The chain couples TRBV5-1 to TRBJ2-3; 9 positions agree with TRBD2. This CDR3 has 16 amino acids. The V segment lost 6 bases and the J segment 4 bases; nucleotides outside the gene matches: 12. Germline CDR1 SGHRS, CDR2 YFSETQ. CDR3 nucleotide sequence: TGCGCCAGCATGGTTAGCGGGGGCCCAGGCCCAGATACGCAGTATTTT. It codes for CASMVSGGPGPDTQYF.

The CDR3 nucleotides read TGCAGTGCCATGAGCGGGAGCTCATCAGAGACCCAGTACTTC. It specifies CSAMSGSSSETQYF. V usage is TRBV20-1 and J usage is TRBJ2-5, with 8 positions matching TRBD2. Per germline, CDR1 DFQATT and CDR2 SNEGSKA (reference sequence). J was trimmed by 4 bases and V by 6 bases; bases with no gene match: 10. This CDR3 comprises 14 residues.